This T cell receptor beta chain derives from a study of identical twins. The authors used template switching to add a universal primer site and gave cDNA unique molecular identifiers. MiXCR was run by TCRdb on the 5' RACE reads, yielding one entry per CDR3 protein. The sample records 700,000 or so distinct CDR3 sequences, over 8.5% being singletons. This clonotype was recorded a few times. V dropped 0 bases and J dropped 2 bases, with 11 bases sitting between them. Germline V lookup: CDR1 MGHRA, CDR2 YSYEKL. CDR3 length: 15 amino acids. These same records also appear under a second study, on yellow fever vaccine responses in identical twins.

Sequenced material: PBMCs. The receptor was derived from a woman aged 18-29 years in good health. The V gene is TRBV4-1, the J gene TRBJ2-7; no definite D call. The CDR3: CASSQESRETYEQYF. The CDR3 nucleotides read TGCGCCAGCAGCCAAGAATCTAGGGAAACCTACGAGCAGTACTTC.